Included here is one TCR beta chain sequence, with context. Its specificity is unknown. The length of the CDR3 is 15 residues. V lost 4 bases, J lost 2 bases, and 15 bases lay in between. Germline V gene sequence: CDR1 SGHVS, CDR2 FQNEAQ. The donors belonged to the roughly 110-subject validation cohort, separate from the approximately 700-subject first cohort. The sample originates from a study of cytomegalovirus exposure and HLA in healthy donors. Overall study results and limits: Cytomegalovirus association was listed for around 180 TCR beta chains. A later analysis found first-cohort TCR clusters tended to co-occur in the 120 validation repertoires.

Clones were read by immunoSEQ multiplex PCR, and TCRdb kept only the in-frame ones, dropping some. Among about 220,000 clones listed, about 90% were seen once. The J gene is TRBJ2-7, the V gene TRBV7-8; D gene ambiguous. This clonotype originated in a woman aged 18-29 years in good health and CMV-seronegative. The sequenced material came from PBMCs. CDR3 amino acids: CASSSDGESAYEQYF. CDR3 in DNA: TGTGCCAGCAGCTCAGATGGAGAATCGGCCTACGAGCAGTACTTC.